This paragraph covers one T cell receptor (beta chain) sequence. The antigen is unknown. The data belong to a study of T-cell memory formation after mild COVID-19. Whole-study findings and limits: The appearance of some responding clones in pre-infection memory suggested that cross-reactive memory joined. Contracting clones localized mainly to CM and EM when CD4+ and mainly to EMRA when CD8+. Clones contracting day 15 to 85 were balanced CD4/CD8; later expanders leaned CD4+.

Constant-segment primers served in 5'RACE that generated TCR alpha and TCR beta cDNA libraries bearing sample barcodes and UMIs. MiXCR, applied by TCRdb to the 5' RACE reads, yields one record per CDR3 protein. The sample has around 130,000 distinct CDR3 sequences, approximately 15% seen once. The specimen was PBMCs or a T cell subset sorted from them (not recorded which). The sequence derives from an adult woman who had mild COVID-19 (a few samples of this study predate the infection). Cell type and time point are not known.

The CDR3 sequence: CAISDHGTGELFF. Here the CDR3 DNA reads TGTGCCATCAGTGATCACGGGACCGGGGAGCTGTTTTTT. The V gene is TRBV10-3, the J gene TRBJ2-2; D gene uncertain. The V gene's germline CDR1 is ENHRY and CDR2 SYGVKD. The CDR3 length is 13 residues. The V and J ends lost 3 bases and 5 bases respectively, with 7 bases between them.